This entry concerns a single T cell receptor (beta chain). What it binds is unknown. The sample originates from a study of T cell clonotyping in hematopoietic cell transplantation. Study-level information: Pretransplant recipient samples were taken after cytoreduction.

Trimming stripped 6 bases from V and 4 bases from J, with 12 bases between. This CDR3 region has 14 residues. Germline CDR1 LGHNT, CDR2 FRNRAP. Documented time point: recipient sample about 28 days before transplant, after cytoreduction. Study-level results: Recipient TCR diversity dropped after transplant; expanded clonotypes rose from day 30 to 180. No sorting was done, leaving CD4 and CD8 contributions mixed. Few recipient clonotypes overlapped donors; over 95% were de novo at given depth.

The assay was immunoSEQ multiplex PCR, and TCRdb's table has in-frame clones only and misses some. The sample yields approximately 22,000 clones, almost 90% seen once. This chain joins TRBV12-5 and TRBJ2-2; D is perhaps TRBD1 or TRBD2 (5 bases each). Sample: peripheral blood mononuclear cells, taken before stem cell transplant. This TCR derives from a man aged 18 to 35 with biphenotypic leukemia. Some clones in this sample may be carry-over from other donors' samples. CDR3 loop: CASGTGDGTGELFF. CDR3 DNA: TGTGCTAGTGGCACCGGGGACGGCACCGGGGAGCTGTTTTTT.